This is a list of T cell receptor beta chains from one sample in a study of T cells in localized non-small cell lung cancer. The method was immunoSEQ multiplex PCR; TCRdb's version includes in-frame clones alone and lacks a portion of them. The data show more than 15,000 clones, with about 88% seen just once and less than 25% held by the top ten. This sample comprised peripheral blood, obtained before any cancer treatment. These receptors all stem from a male donor aged 60 or over with stage I lung adenocarcinoma. The CDR3 runs from the conserved cysteine through the conserved F or W. The D gene is left open where the match is weak. Expanded clones are given a class, and other clones once, few, many or no size at all.

CDR3aa,CDR3nt,abundance,j_gene,d_gene,v_gene
CASNSDWDRPVEAFF,TGTGCCAGCAACTCAGACTGGGACAGGCCTGTAGAAGCTTTCTTT,once,TRBJ1-1,TRBD1,TRBV28
CASSARTDTQYF,TGTGCCAGTAGCGCACGTACAGATACGCAGTATTTT,.,TRBJ2-3,.,TRBV19
CASSITGDVTNTEAFF,TGTGCCAGTAGTATCACGGGGGACGTTACGAACACTGAAGCTTTCTTT,.,TRBJ1-1,.,TRBV19
CASSLVRAGISSYNEQFF,TGTGCCAGCAGCTTAGTTCGCGCGGGGATATCGTCCTACAATGAGCAGTTCTTC,few,TRBJ2-1,.,TRBV7-8
CASSSGQGASSYEQYF,TGTGCCAGCAGCTCGGGACAGGGGGCGAGCTCCTACGAGCAGTACTTC,.,TRBJ2-7,TRBD1,TRBV7-6
CASSQDKGRTYEQYF,TGCGCCAGCAGCCAAGATAAGGGGCGTACCTACGAGCAGTACTTC,.,TRBJ2-7,.,TRBV4-3
CASSRGGQAIGAAETQYF,TGCGCCAGCAGCAGAGGAGGGCAGGCCATCGGAGCGGCAGAGACCCAGTACTTC,.,TRBJ2-5,.,TRBV5-1
CASSSGLNRGREKLFF,TGTGCCAGCAGCTCGGGACTCAACCGTGGTCGTGAAAAACTGTTTTTT,.,TRBJ1-4,.,TRBV5-8
CASTLRGDIQYF,TGTGCCAGCACCCTGCGGGGGGACATTCAGTACTTC,.,TRBJ2-4,TRBD2,TRBV2
CASSPPPSGSYNEQFF,TGTGCCAGCTCACCCCCGCCTAGCGGCTCCTACAATGAGCAGTTCTTC,.,TRBJ2-1,TRBD2,TRBV18
CASSPGIAGAGEQFF,TGTGCCAGCTCACCAGGGATAGCGGGAGCTGGCGAGCAGTTCTTC,.,TRBJ2-1,TRBD2,TRBV18
CASSLVRGGQDTQYF,TGTGCCAGCAGCTTAGTGCGGGGGGGCCAAGATACGCAGTATTTT,.,TRBJ2-3,TRBD2,TRBV7-2
CASSYSGGSEYGYTF,TGTGCCAGCAGTTACTCGGGGGGGTCAGAATATGGCTACACCTTC,.,TRBJ1-2,.,TRBV6-5
CASSPLGWGRGDTQYF,TGTGCCAGCAGCCCACTAGGGTGGGGACGGGGAGATACGCAGTATTTT,.,TRBJ2-3,.,TRBV14
CASSTSGGVNEQFF,TGCGCCAGCAGCACTAGCGGGGGGGTCAATGAGCAGTTCTTC,once,TRBJ2-1,TRBD2,TRBV10-1